This T cell receptor (beta chain) was obtained from a study of breast tumors, draining lymph nodes, adjacent tissues. This clonotype was recorded many times. The lymph nodes were axillary draining lymph nodes from breast cancer patients. The CDR3 contains 14 residues. Germline V lookup: CDR1 SGHTA, CDR2 FQGTGA. V dropped 3 bases and J dropped 2; count of bases not matched to a gene: 1. TCRdb re-analysed the multiplex PCR reads in MiXCR, keeping a single row per CDR3 protein. Of 70,000 to 95,000 distinct CDR3 sequences detected, roughly 20% appear once; the ten largest clones hold around 2.5%. The genes are TRBV7-3 and TRBJ2-3; TRBD2 matches at 8 bases. This TCR was sampled from a female donor with breast cancer. Some clones in this sample may be carry-over from other donors' samples. The specimen was axillary lymph node tissue. The CDR3 DNA is TGTGCCAGCAGCTTTAGCGGGACCACAGATACGCAGTATTTT. Translation gives CASSFSGTTDTQYF.